The 28 T cell receptor beta chains below come from one sample, sequenced in a study of blood T cell repertoires in COVID-19. Assay used: immunoSEQ multiplex PCR; TCRdb lists only in-frame clones, some missing. Among some 100,000 clones, approximately 80% were seen once, and the ten largest hold about 6.8%. Material: peripheral blood. These receptors came from an older man with acute or convalescent COVID-19.

This clone has just one count. V and J are TRBV7-9 and TRBJ2-1; TRBD2 agrees at 10 bases. CDR3 length equals 15 residues. In germline, CDR1 is SEHNR, CDR2 FQNEAQ (reference sequence). V gave up 5 bases and J gave up 5 bases; unmatched junction bases: 6. The CDR3 protein is CASSPRLAGDNEQFF. The CDR3 DNA sequence: TGTGCCAGCAGCCCCCGGCTAGCGGGAGACAATGAGCAGTTCTTC.

This sequence joins TRBV30 and TRBJ2-5; 7 bases agree with TRBD2. Trimming took 1 base from V and 2 from J; bases not matched to a gene: 7. The CDR3 has 15 residues. The germline CDR1 and CDR2 sequences are GTSNPN and SVGIG (reference sequence). CDR3 bases: TGTGCCTGGAGTGCCCCGGTCGGGGGGCAAGAGACCCAGTACTTC. Its protein product is CAWSAPVGGQETQYF.

CDR3 region: CASSQDRGVEAFF. The CDR3 DNA follows: TGTGCCAGCTCACAGGACAGGGGGGTTGAAGCTTTCTTT. The gene calls are TRBV18 and TRBJ1-1, with TRBD1 identical over 10 bases. The germline V gene encodes CDR1 KGHSH and CDR2 LQKENI. CDR3 length equals 13 residues. V was pared by 4 bases and J by 7 bases, with 3 bases of the junction left unmatched.

In its sample, this clone was seen once. The chain uses TRBV28 and TRBJ2-1, with TRBD1 matching 8 bases. Germline-derived CDR1 and CDR2 are MDHEN and SYDVKM. CDR3 length: 14 residues. J was trimmed by 9 bases and V by 3 bases; bases with no gene match: 7. CDR3 sequence reads: CASSFRTGRFEQFF. CDR3 coding DNA: TGTGCCAGCAGTTTCCGGACAGGGAGGTTTGAGCAGTTCTTC.

A single count supports this clone. This sequence joins TRBV5-1 and TRBJ1-1, with 10 bases that match TRBD1. Trimming removed 4 bases from V and 4 bases from J; junction bases left unmatched: 7. The CDR3 is 15 residues long. Germline values: CDR1 SGHRS, CDR2 YFSETQ. For the CDR3, the DNA is TGCGCCAGCAGCCCGGACAGGGGGTGGGGCACTGAAGCTTTCTTT. Protein product: CASSPDRGWGTEAFF.

The chain joins TRBV7-8 to TRBJ1-3; unclear D gene. The CDR3 is 13 residues long. The germline V gene encodes CDR1 SGHVS and CDR2 FQNEAQ. Deletions cut 5 bases from V and 9 bases from J, with 14 bases between. CDR3 DNA sequence: TGTGCCAGCAGCCCTCGCCACGGGAGCACCATATATTTT. Translating gives CASSPRHGSTIYF.

The rearrangement joins TRBV19 to TRBJ1-6; D gene ambiguous. The CDR3 sequence is 12 residues long. Trimming removed 6 bases from V and 9 bases from J, with 9 bases in between. CDR1 LNHDA and CDR2 SQIVND come from the germline V gene (reference sequence). The CDR3 DNA follows: TGTGCCAGTAGGGGTGAGGGTTCACCCCTCCACTTT. Translating gives CASRGEGSPLHF.

This chain joins TRBV28 and TRBJ2-1; 7 nucleotides match TRBD1. The CDR3 has 14 residues. The junction had 7 bases not matched to a gene; V was cut back by 7 bases and J by 4 bases. Germline V gene lookup returns CDR1 MDHEN and CDR2 SYDVKM. CDR3 DNA: TGTGCCAGCAAATTGGACAGGCAATACAATGAGCAGTTCTTC. Translating it yields CASKLDRQYNEQFF.

This clone was picked up one time. The V and J genes are TRBV9 and TRBJ2-3; no firm D call. Germline assignment: CDR1 SGDLS and CDR2 YYNGEE. Deletions cut 2 bases from V and 7 bases from J, with 11 bases between. The CDR3 covers 13 residues. The CDR3 DNA reads TGTGCCAGCAGCGTCGGTACCGAACATACGCAGTATTTT. This codes for CASSVGTEHTQYF.

V usage is TRBV6-5 and J usage is TRBJ2-3; D may be TRBD1 (7 bases). The germline gives CDR1 MNHEY, CDR2 SVGAGI. V lost 3 bases, J lost 3 bases, and 13 bases lay in between. This CDR3 contains 15 residues. The CDR3 DNA follows: TGTGCCAGCAGTTATGGAGGGGGCGGGACAGATACGCAGTATTTT. Amino acids: CASSYGGGGTDTQYF.

The rearrangement links TRBV2 to TRBJ1-4; D may be TRBD1 (5 bases). This CDR3 is built from 15 residues. V was shortened by 6 bases and J by 6 bases, with 17 bases between the two germline ends. Germline V lookup: CDR1 SNHLY, CDR2 FYNNEI. CDR3 protein: CASRPQVVAYEKLFF. CDR3 nucleotide sequence: TGTGCCAGCAGGCCACAGGTTGTGGCGTATGAAAAACTGTTTTTT. Supplemented by reference TRBV2 and TRBJ1-4, the full variable domain reads EPEVTQTPSHQVTQMGQEVILRCVPISNHLYFYWYRQILGQKVEFLVSFYNNEISEKSEIFDDQFSVERPDGSNFTLKIRSTKLEDSAMYFCASRPQVVAYEKLFFGSGTQLSVL.

CDR3: CASSSERVGQPQHF. The CDR3 DNA reads as TGTGCCAGCTCCTCAGAGAGGGTGGGGCAGCCCCAGCATTTT. The chain is built from TRBV18 and TRBJ1-5; D uncertain. V lost 6 bases and J lost 7, with 16 bases in between. Germline CDR1 reads KGHSH; CDR2 reads LQKENI. The CDR3 totals 14 residues.

The chain employs TRBV11-3 and TRBJ2-7; 7 nucleotides agree with TRBD1. This CDR3 contains 16 residues. Germline CDR1 is SGHNT and CDR2 is YENEEA. V lost 1 base, J lost 4 bases, and 10 bases stayed unmatched. The CDR3 bases are TGTGCCAGCAGCTTAGGAGGGTTGGGGACAGCATACGAGCAGTACTTC. Its protein is CASSLGGLGTAYEQYF.

This clone came up a few times. The chain combines TRBV6-5 with TRBJ1-2; no definite D call. Trimming removed 6 bases at V and 2 bases at J, with 10 bases between. Germline V lookup: CDR1 MNHEY, CDR2 SVGAGI. The CDR3 spans 13 residues. The CDR3 region has the DNA TGTGCCAGCAGGTACCAGGCGAACTATGGCTACACCTTC. Its translation: CASRYQANYGYTF.

The rearrangement links TRBV15 to TRBJ2-7, with TRBD2 identical over 13 bases. This CDR3 is 16 amino acids long. The V gene end was trimmed by 3 bases and the J gene end by 4 bases; junction bases not matched to a gene: 6. CDR1 and CDR2 (germline): LNHNV, YYDKDF (reference sequence). CDR3 region: CATSSGRTSGSYEQYF. The CDR3 nucleotides are TGTGCCACCAGCAGTGGCCGGACTAGCGGGAGTTACGAGCAGTACTTC.

The rearrangement uses TRBV9 and TRBJ2-5; 9 bases fit TRBD2. In germline, CDR1 is SGDLS, CDR2 YYNGEE. The CDR3 has 14 residues. With V trimmed by 3 bases and J by 5 bases, 5 bases remained unmatched. Written as DNA, the CDR3 is TGTGCCAGCAGCGAAATAGCGGGAGTCGAGACCCAGTACTTC. Translated, it gives CASSEIAGVETQYF.

In the case of this clone: A read error may produce the germline difference seen at one junction end. The chain's CDR3 is CASSLSPGTGGGEAFF. The CDR3 DNA reads as TGTGCCAGCAGTTTAAGTCCCGGGACAGGGGGCGGTGAAGCTTTCTTT. The J gene is TRBJ1-1, the V gene TRBV7-3; 12 nucleotides align to TRBD1. Germline V gene sequence: CDR1 SGHTA, CDR2 FQGTGA. CDR3 size: 16 residues.

The table lists this clone with a few counts. This sample also contains other DNA sequences that code for the same CDR3. The chain links TRBV7-9 to TRBJ2-5; D unresolved. This CDR3 comprises 13 residues. Germline CDR1 reads SEHNR; CDR2 reads FQNEAQ (reference sequence). V lost 5 bases to trimming and J lost 1 base, with 8 bases between them. The DNA of the CDR3 is TGTGCCAGCAGCCGCGGTGGCCAAGAGACCCAGTACTTC. Translating gives CASSRGGQETQYF. Full variable domain (outside the CDR3, taken from reference TRBV7-9 and TRBJ2-5): DTGVSQNPRHKITKRGQNVTFRCDPISEHNRLYWYRQTLGQGPEFLTYFQNEAQLEKSRLLSDRFSAERPKGSFSTLEIQRTEQGDSAMYLCASSRGGQETQYFGPGTRLLVL.

The chain employs TRBV19 and TRBJ1-4, with D uncertain. Between the trimmed V and J ends, which lost 4 bases and 6 bases, there was a span of 12 bases. Germline loops: CDR1 LNHDA, CDR2 SQIVND (reference sequence). The length of the CDR3 is 14 residues. The CDR3 nucleotides are TGTGCCAGTAGTACGTTTTCCGGGTATGAAAAACTGTTTTTT. It specifies CASSTFSGYEKLFF. Full variable domain (remainder filled in from reference TRBV19 and TRBJ1-4): DGGITQSPKYLFRKEGQNVTLSCEQNLNHDAMYWYRQDPGQGLRLIYYSQIVNDFQKGDIAEGYSVSREKKESFPLTVTSAQKNPTAFYLCASSTFSGYEKLFFGSGTQLSVL.

The V call is TRBV7-2, the J call TRBJ2-3; D uncertain. CDR3 length: 14 residues. Trimming cost V 4 bases and J 5 bases, with 13 bases left between them. Germline assignment: CDR1 SGHTA and CDR2 FQGNSA. The CDR3 DNA follows: TGTGCCAGCAGCTCATACACCTTTCAAGATACGCAGTATTTT. It encodes CASSSYTFQDTQYF. Looking up the rest from reference TRBV7-2 and TRBJ2-3 gives the full variable domain: GAGVSQSPSNKVTEKGKDVELRCDPISGHTALYWYRQSLGQGLEFLIYFQGNSAPDKSGLPSDRFSAERTGGSVSTLTIQRTQQEDSAVYLCASSSYTFQDTQYFGPGTRLTVL.

V and J are TRBV4-1 and TRBJ1-5, with D maybe TRBD1 (6 bases). The CDR3 has 14 residues. Deletions cut 6 bases from V and 3 bases from J, with 12 bases between. CDR1 is MGHRA, CDR2 YSYEKL, per germline. CDR3 DNA: TGCGCCAGCAGTCGACAGGAGGCCAATCAGCCCCAGCATTTT. Its protein product is CASSRQEANQPQHF.

This clone was seen a few times. V and J are TRBV19 and TRBJ2-2, with a possible D match to TRBD2 (5 bases). V gave up 6 bases and J gave up 5 bases, with 7 bases separating them. Germline CDR1 LNHDA, CDR2 SQIVND (reference sequence). The CDR3 is made up of 12 amino acids. The CDR3 DNA is TGTGCCAGTAGGCCGGGGACCGGGGAGCTGTTTTTT. Its translation is CASRPGTGELFF.

The chain employs TRBV2 and TRBJ1-2, with D possibly being TRBD1 (6 bases). Germline V lookup: CDR1 SNHLY, CDR2 FYNNEI. Trimming shortened V by 4 bases and J by 0 bases, and 15 bases separated the two germline ends. The length of the CDR3 is 16 residues. CDR3 sequence (DNA): TGTGCCAGCAGTGTTACAGGGAAGGCGTCTAACTATGGCTACACCTTC. Translation gives CASSVTGKASNYGYTF.

The chain is built from TRBV18 and TRBJ2-5, with 9 positions matching TRBD2. CDR1 is KGHSH, CDR2 LQKENI, per germline. The junction had 7 bases not matched to a gene; V was cut back by 3 bases and J by 5 bases. This CDR3 comprises 15 residues. CDR3 nucleotides: TGTGCCAGCTCACCCACTAGAACTAGCGGGGAGACCCAGTACTTC. This sequence encodes CASSPTRTSGETQYF.

This chain uses TRBV4-2 with TRBJ2-1; D is undetermined. The CDR3 covers 14 residues. V lost 0 bases to trimming and J lost 8 bases, with 11 bases between them. From germline, CDR1 is LGHNA and CDR2 YNFKEQ. CDR3 protein: CASSQEAPGDEQFF. In DNA, the CDR3 is TGTGCCAGCAGCCAAGAAGCGCCCGGCGATGAGCAGTTCTTC.

The J gene is TRBJ2-1, the V gene TRBV15; 9 nucleotides match TRBD2. Germline V gives CDR1 LNHNV, CDR2 YYDKDF (reference sequence). V lost 5 bases and J lost 4; bases outside the gene matches: 6. The CDR3 has 15 residues. The CDR3 region is CATSEAGGAYNEQFF. CDR3 DNA sequence: TGTGCCACCAGCGAAGCGGGAGGAGCGTACAATGAGCAGTTCTTC.

The V call is TRBV6-5, the J call TRBJ2-1; D perhaps matches TRBD2 (5 bases). The CDR3 loop spans 13 amino acids. In germline, CDR1 is MNHEY, CDR2 SVGAGI. V dropped 0 bases and J dropped 10 bases, with 10 bases sitting between them. The CDR3 loop is CASSYSPPGEQFF. In nucleotides, the CDR3 is TGTGCCAGCAGTTACTCGCCCCCGGGGGAGCAGTTCTTC.

The gene calls are TRBV9 and TRBJ2-5; 14 bases agree with TRBD2. Germline CDR1 reads SGDLS; CDR2 reads YYNGEE. This CDR3 region has 15 residues. The V segment lost 3 bases and the J segment 6 bases; nucleotides outside the gene matches: 4. CDR3 residues: CASSATSGGEKTQYF. The DNA of the CDR3 is TGTGCCAGCAGCGCGACTAGCGGGGGGGAAAAGACCCAGTACTTC.